This TCR beta chain was retrieved from a study of CD8+ T cells in alopecia areata. This clone is a singleton in its sample. Antigen: not known. Study outcomes and limitations: Scalp samples also yield sequences of resident alphabeta T cells from normal skin. Normal scalp showed lower clonality than lesional scalp, especially alopecia totalis/universalis.

V dropped 3 bases and J dropped 3 bases, with 8 bases sitting between them. CDR3 length: 13 amino acids. Germline assignment: CDR1 MNHEY and CDR2 SVGAGI. Sequencing templates came from extracted RNA that was reverse transcribed into cDNA. Here immunoSEQ multiplex PCR was the method, and the copy in TCRdb shows in-frame clones only, minus some. In the table there are about 76,000 clones, approximately 70% of which are singletons. Treatment given: oral pan-JAK inhibitor, 5-10 mg twice daily. This receptor was obtained from a human donor with alopecia areata. The rearrangement links TRBV6-5 to TRBJ1-1; D not certain. The sequenced sample was CD8+ T cells sorted from blood, obtained at week 24, from a patient treated with tofacitinib. The CDR3 bases are TGTGCCAGCAGTTATCGGGGTTACACTGAAGCTTTCTTT. This codes for CASSYRGYTEAFF.